This T cell receptor (beta chain) was documented in a study of cytomegalovirus exposure and HLA in healthy donors. Amplification used 60 Vbeta primers and 13 Jbeta primers. Profiled with immunoSEQ multiplex PCR; TCRdb holds only in-frame clones, not every one. The sample has under 150,000 clones; about 80% are singletons. Overall study findings and caveats: Later analysis reportedly placed an Asian-associated ancestry cluster below the approximately 680-donor mean in N-insertions. The study listed some 160 cytomegalovirus-associated TCR beta chains.

In the case of this clone: Its specificity is unknown.

The V gene's germline CDR1 is LGHNA and CDR2 YSLEER. The V end was cut by 1 base, the J end by 4 bases, with 15 bases between. The CDR3 runs 16 residues. The chain employs TRBV4-3 and TRBJ2-3; D is uncertain. The source material was PBMCs. This receptor was identified in a male donor in good health and CMV-seropositive. The CDR3 is CASSQGLLVRADTQYF. Written as DNA, the CDR3 is TGCGCCAGCAGCCAAGGTCTCCTAGTTCGAGCAGATACGCAGTATTTT.